The rows below give T cell receptor beta chains drawn from one sample of a study of CD8 T cells in ankylosing spondylitis. Each CDR3 protein is one row after TCRdb ran MiXCR on the 5' RACE reads. The sample includes some 130,000 distinct CDR3 sequences, approximately 7.4% of them seen just once. Input material: blood, either unsorted or a sorted T cell fraction (not recorded which). These receptors were taken from a female donor with ankylosing spondylitis or in good health (not recorded which). Each CDR3 is given with its conserved first and last residue. The D gene is left open where the match is weak. Size values are once, few and many counts, or a class for expanded clones, and some rows have none.

J gene,clone size,D gene,V gene,CDR3 DNA,CDR3 protein
TRBJ2-3,many,NA,TRBV5-1,TGCGCCAGCAGCAACGGCCTATCCCCCACAGATACGCAGTATTTT,CASSNGLSPTDTQYF
TRBJ2-2,many,TRBD2,TRBV6-1,TGTGCCAGCCGGGAGGGGCCGGACACCGGGGAGCTGTTTTTT,CASREGPDTGELFF
TRBJ2-3,many,NA,TRBV3-1,TGTGCCAGCAGCCAAGAAGGTCGGACATACACAGATACGCAGTATTTT,CASSQEGRTYTDTQYF
TRBJ1-2,few,NA,TRBV7-9,TGTGCCAGCAGCTGGAGGGGGGTACTGCTCTATGGCTACACCTTC,CASSWRGVLLYGYTF
TRBJ2-4,many,NA,TRBV7-2,TGTGCCAGCAGCAGGGATATTCTCGCCAAAAACATTCAGTACTTC,CASSRDILAKNIQYF
TRBJ1-1,NA,TRBD1,TRBV5-6,TGTGCCAGCAGCTTGGGATGGACAGGGGTCGCTTTCTTT,CASSLGWTGVAFF
TRBJ2-5,many,TRBD1,TRBV20-1,TGCAGTGCTGAGACAGGGCTAGGGTCTGAGACCCAGTACTTC,CSAETGLGSETQYF
TRBJ2-2,many,TRBD1,TRBV20-1,TGCAGTGCAGGACAGGGGCCGAACACCGGGGAGCTGTTTTTT,CSAGQGPNTGELFF
TRBJ2-1,NA,NA,TRBV21-1,TGTGCCAGCAGCAAAGCTCCCGGGACTAGCGGGGGACCGAATGCGCAGTTCTTC,CASSKAPGTSGGPNAQFF
TRBJ2-1,many,NA,TRBV11-2,TGTGCCAGCAGCTCCTGGTACGACAGGAGCTCCTACAATGAGCAGTTCTTC,CASSSWYDRSSYNEQFF
TRBJ1-4,many,NA,TRBV4-3,TGCGCCAGCAGCCAAGTTGGTGGGGCTGTGGAAAAACTGTTTTTT,CASSQVGGAVEKLFF
TRBJ2-7,many,TRBD2,TRBV12-3/TRBV12-4,TGTGCCAGCAGTTTTGGGGGGGTCGAGCAGTACTTC,CASSFGGVEQYF
TRBJ2-2,many,NA,TRBV28,TGTGCCAGCAGTTTGCCGATAGGGGGGAACACCGGGGAGCTGTTTTTT,CASSLPIGGNTGELFF
TRBJ1-5,few,TRBD1,TRBV7-9,TGTGCCAGCAGCTTAGCGGGACAGGGTGTTCAGCCCCAGCATTTT,CASSLAGQGVQPQHF
TRBJ2-1,many,NA,TRBV7-2,TGTGCCAGCACCCCAAGACCCACGCGGGGCAATGAGCAGTTCTTC,CASTPRPTRGNEQFF
TRBJ2-2,many,NA,TRBV20-1,TGCAGTGCAGAAGGACTCCCGAACACCGGGGAGCTGTTTTTT,CSAEGLPNTGELFF
TRBJ1-1,NA,NA,TRBV18,TGTGCCAGCTCACCAGGGACCCTCGGCACTGAAGCTTTCTTT,CASSPGTLGTEAFF
TRBJ2-5,NA,TRBD1,TRBV7-9,TGTGCCAGCAGCTTACCGGACAGGGAAGAGACCCAGTACTTC,CASSLPDREETQYF
TRBJ2-5,many,TRBD1,TRBV29-1,TGCAGCGTGAAGGGACAGGGAGGTGACGAGACCCAGTACTTC,CSVKGQGGDETQYF
TRBJ2-3,many,TRBD2,TRBV4-2,TGTGCCAGCAGCCAAACGACTAGCGGGGCCTTAGATACGCAGTATTTT,CASSQTTSGALDTQYF
TRBJ1-4,many,TRBD1,TRBV18,TGTGCCAGCTCACCTGACAGGGGGCATGAAAAACTGTTTTTT,CASSPDRGHEKLFF
TRBJ2-7,many,NA,TRBV7-2,TGTGCCAGCAGCCCGGCCGGATTGGATACCAACGAGCAGTACTTC,CASSPAGLDTNEQYF
TRBJ1-5,many,NA,TRBV20-1,TGCAGTGCTAGAGTTCTTGGTAGACAGCACAATCAGCCCCAGCATTTT,CSARVLGRQHNQPQHF
TRBJ2-3,many,NA,TRBV5-4,TGTGCCAGCAGCTTGGCCCTAGCATGGACAGATACGCAGTATTTT,CASSLALAWTDTQYF
TRBJ2-5,many,NA,TRBV24-1,TGTGCCACCAGTGATTTAAAGGCAGGGGTTAGACAAGAGACCCAGTACTTC,CATSDLKAGVRQETQYF
TRBJ2-7,NA,NA,TRBV10-3,TGTGCCATCAGGGCGGGTCAGGGAAATTACGCGCAGTACTTC,CAIRAGQGNYAQYF
TRBJ2-7,few,NA,TRBV12-3/TRBV12-4,TGTGCCAGCAGCCTCGGGATCACGATTCGATACGAGCAGTACTTC,CASSLGITIRYEQYF
TRBJ2-7,many,NA,TRBV20-1,TGCAGCGCGGAGGGCAGCTCCTACGAGCAGTACTTC,CSAEGSSYEQYF
TRBJ2-3,many,NA,TRBV7-3,TGTGCCAGCAGCCCGACGGGGGGCACAGATACGCAGTATTTT,CASSPTGGTDTQYF
TRBJ2-1,many,NA,TRBV12-3/TRBV12-4,TGTGCCAGCAGTCTGCTGGGCCTTGAGCAGTTCTTC,CASSLLGLEQFF
TRBJ2-7,many,TRBD2,TRBV20-1,TGCAGTGCTAGGGCACTAGCGGGGGGGAGCCGGGACCCCTACGAGCAGTACTTC,CSARALAGGSRDPYEQYF
TRBJ1-1,many,NA,TRBV6-2/TRBV6-3,TGTGCCAGCAGTTATGCCGGGGCCACGAACACTGAAGCTTTCTTT,CASSYAGATNTEAFF
TRBJ2-1,many,TRBD1,TRBV20-1,TGCAGTAGCCCCCGGACAGGGGTCCTCAATGAGCAGTTCTTC,CSSPRTGVLNEQFF
TRBJ2-2,few,NA,TRBV2,TGTGCCAGCAGTATCGGGACACTAGGTACCGGGGAGCTGTTTTTT,CASSIGTLGTGELFF
TRBJ2-1,many,NA,TRBV29-1,TGCAGCGTCGGCGACAGACTCAAAAGAAACAATGAGCAGTTCTTC,CSVGDRLKRNNEQFF
TRBJ1-1,few,NA,TRBV5-5,TGTGCCAGCAGCTTGGAGGATCCGGGCTCGTACACTGAAGCTTTCTTT,CASSLEDPGSYTEAFF
TRBJ2-1,many,NA,TRBV7-8,TGTGCCAGCAGCTTACGACAGAACAATGAGCAGTTCTTC,CASSLRQNNEQFF
TRBJ1-1,NA,NA,TRBV7-6,TGTGCCAGCAGCTCGCCGGACAAGAACACTGAAGCTTTCTTT,CASSSPDKNTEAFF
TRBJ2-1,many,NA,TRBV28,TGTGCCAGCAGTTTCCGACGGGGGCCGTACAATGAGCAGTTCTTC,CASSFRRGPYNEQFF
TRBJ1-4,many,NA,TRBV12-3/TRBV12-4,TGTGCCAGCAGTTTAGGAGCAGAAAATGAAAAACTGTTTTTT,CASSLGAENEKLFF
TRBJ1-2,few,NA,TRBV30,TGTGCCTGGAGTGTACTCCCGGGTTTCTCTGGCTACACCTTC,CAWSVLPGFSGYTF
TRBJ2-7,few,NA,TRBV3-1,TGTGCCAGCAGCCAGGGGATACCACAGGCCCTTACTTACGAGCAGTACTTC,CASSQGIPQALTYEQYF
TRBJ2-3,few,TRBD2,TRBV30,TGTGCCTGCCCCGCCCAGCGGGGGGCCCCAGATACGCAGTATTTT,CACPAQRGAPDTQYF
TRBJ2-2,many,TRBD2,TRBV20-1,TGCAGTGCTAGAGACGGGGGGGCCACCGGGGAGCTGTTTTTT,CSARDGGATGELFF
TRBJ1-5,many,NA,TRBV30,TGTGCCTGGAGTGTATTTGATCAGCCCCAGCATTTT,CAWSVFDQPQHF
TRBJ2-2,many,NA,TRBV7-9,TGTGCCAGCAGCGCCGCAGGGAACACCGGGGAGCTGTTTTTT,CASSAAGNTGELFF
TRBJ1-2,many,NA,TRBV29-1,TGCAGCGTATGGGACACCTTTAACTATGGCTACACCTTC,CSVWDTFNYGYTF
TRBJ2-1,NA,NA,TRBV5-6,TGTGCCAGCAGCATCGGGACGTACAATGAGCAGTTCTTC,CASSIGTYNEQFF
TRBJ1-1,many,NA,TRBV7-8,TGTGCCAGCAGCTTCACTCCCTCTGGGAACACTGAAGCTTTCTTT,CASSFTPSGNTEAFF
TRBJ2-7,NA,TRBD1,TRBV13,TGTGCCAGCAGCTTAGATAGCCGACAGGGTGGCTACGAGCAGTACTTC,CASSLDSRQGGYEQYF
TRBJ1-1,many,TRBD1,TRBV3-1,TGTGCCAGCCAGAACAGGGGGAGGATCACTGAAGCTTTCTTT,CASQNRGRITEAFF
TRBJ2-7,few,TRBD2,TRBV11-2,TGTGCCAGCAGCCCCCCGGGTTTAGCGGGGGCTTACGAGCAGTACTTC,CASSPPGLAGAYEQYF
TRBJ1-3,NA,TRBD1,TRBV7-2,TGTGCCAGCAGCTTAGAGGGACAGTTAGGAAACACCATATATTTT,CASSLEGQLGNTIYF
TRBJ1-1,many,NA,TRBV2,TGTGCCAGCAGGGCATGGGGGACGTCCCCTGAAGCTTTCTTT,CASRAWGTSPEAFF
TRBJ1-4,many,NA,TRBV30,TGTGCCTGGAGTGTACTGGGGGGCTCTAATGAAAAACTGTTTTTT,CAWSVLGGSNEKLFF
TRBJ1-1,many,TRBD1,TRBV12-3/TRBV12-4,TGTGCCAGCAGTTTTTCAGGGGGCACTGAAGCTTTCTTT,CASSFSGGTEAFF